This T cell receptor beta chain was sequenced during a study of blood T cell repertoires in COVID-19 (dated by TCRdb to 2019 to 2021). Broadly, across the study: Samples from collaborators originated in the United States, Italy and Spain and spanned both the acute and convalescent phases of COVID-19. The samples were drawn from the first 160 participants of the ongoing ImmuneRACE study and from 1,254 subjects provided by 6 global collaborators. The material from the prospective study consisted of cDNA or gDNA derived from T cells, B-cell-depleted T cells, or PBMCs. HLA class I and class II types, where available, came from metadata supplied by the sample provider rather than from assay-based typing. Nearly every sample came with metadata listing a de-identified subject ID, COVID-19 status, age in years and sex. A freely available public database, intended as a resource for researchers studying the immune response to SARS-CoV-2, is where the repertoires were released. Subjects who had been exposed to COVID-19, were actively infected with it, or had recovered from it provided the deeply sampled blood TCRbeta repertoires that made up the dataset. What the work shows at the level of the full study, not this receptor alone: How much clinical and demographic metadata was included differed by source and by participant, and the metadata was provided uncurated.

TCRbeta CDR3 regions were amplified from genomic DNA using the immunoSEQ Assay, a bias-controlled multiplex PCR. The authors' analysis ran thus. The number of nucleated cells in each sample was estimated from the amplification of reference gene primers within the assay. To quantify the absolute abundance of each unique TCRbeta CDR3 rearrangement, sequence reads were collapsed and filtered. For each sample, productive Simpson clonality was calculated as the square root of Simpson's diversity index over productive rearrangements. TCRdb took this table from immuneACCESS and kept in-frame rearrangements with V and J called. Such tables lack part of the clones; where checked against another copy, unresolved V genes explain under half of the gap, and the rest is unexplained. D and trimming come from the DNA, and the V and J calls and clone size come from that table. The sample yields 150,000 to 200,000 clones; approximately 91% were counted once. In total, the top ten clones hold approximately 2.3% of the sample.

As for this clone: It has no known antigen specificity. Base-call qualities are not available, and no considerably larger clone is one nucleotide away.

Collaborating institutions collected whole blood in K2EDTA tubes following their own protocols. Collaborator samples were shipped for TCRbeta analysis as frozen whole blood, isolated PBMCs, or DNA extracted from either sample type. The CDR3 starts with the cysteine, ends with the phenylalanine, and has 14 residues. Solely the CDR3 DNA is kept, with 42 bases framed from the first base. V loses 5 bases of germline sequence and J loses 4 bases, and the interval between the two ends is 14 bases. For CDR1 and CDR2, the germline V gene (reference sequence) lists SEHNR and FQNEAQ. The TCR sequence derives from a man between 65 and 85 years old with active or convalescent COVID-19. The material sequenced was peripheral blood. Recombination linked TRBV7-9 to TRBJ2-5; TRBD2 is perhaps the D gene, given 6 matching bases. At the DNA level, the sequence is TGTGCCAGCAGCCCCTCGGGAGTCGGAGAGACCCAGTACTTC. It is translated as CASSPSGVGETQYF.